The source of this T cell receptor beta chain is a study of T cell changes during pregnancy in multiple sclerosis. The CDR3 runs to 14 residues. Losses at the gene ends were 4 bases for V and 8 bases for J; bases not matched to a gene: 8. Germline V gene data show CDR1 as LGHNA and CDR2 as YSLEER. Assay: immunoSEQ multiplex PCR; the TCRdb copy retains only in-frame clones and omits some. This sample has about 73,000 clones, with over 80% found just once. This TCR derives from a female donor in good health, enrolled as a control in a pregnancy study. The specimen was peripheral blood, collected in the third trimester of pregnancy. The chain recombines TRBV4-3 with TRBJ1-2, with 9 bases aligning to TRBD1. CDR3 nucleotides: TGCGCCAGCAGCCCTCAACAGGGGGCATGGGGCTACACCTTC. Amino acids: CASSPQQGAWGYTF.